These 3 T cell receptor beta chains came from one sample sequenced in a study of shared clonotypes between healthy human individuals. Clones were sequenced by immunoSEQ multiplex PCR, and TCRdb holds only the in-frame ones, with some missing. The sample consists of roughly 700,000 clones, around 91% of them appearing once. The material sequenced was memory CD8+ T cells from PBMCs. Subset described: CD45RO+ cells pooled with CCR7-negative TemRA cells. All receptors come from a man aged 18 to 35 in good health. Some clones in this sample may be carry-over from other donors' samples.

A single count supports this clone. The V and J genes are TRBV25-1 and TRBJ2-3; D not certain. The ends were cut back, 9 bases at V and 4 bases at J, with 11 bases in the middle. This CDR3 region has 12 residues. Germline CDR1 reads MGHDK; CDR2 reads SYGVNS. The CDR3 DNA is TGTGCCAGTCAAACGTGGGCAGATACGCAGTATTTT. Its translation is CASQTWADTQYF. The entire variable domain, with the rest obtained from reference TRBV25-1 and TRBJ2-3, is as follows: EADIYQTPRYLVIGTGKKITLECSQTMGHDKMYWYQQDPGMELHLIHYSYGVNSTEKGDLSSESTVSRIRTEHFPLTLESARPSHTSQYLCASQTWADTQYFGPGTRLTVL.

The V gene is TRBV4-2, the J gene TRBJ2-7, with 10 bases fitting TRBD2. This CDR3 is built from 17 residues. The V gene's germline CDR1 is LGHNA and CDR2 YNFKEQ. The V gene end was trimmed by 0 bases and the J gene end by 6 bases; junction bases not matched to a gene: 11. CDR3 in amino acids: CASSQDLASGRSGEQYF. CDR3 coding DNA: TGTGCCAGCAGCCAAGATCTGGCTAGCGGGAGATCTGGCGAGCAGTACTTC.

The CDR3 protein is CASSFQGFNTGELFF. In DNA form, the CDR3 reads TGTGCCAGCAGTTTCCAGGGCTTCAACACCGGGGAGCTGTTTTTT. The gene calls are TRBV28 and TRBJ2-2, with D possibly matching TRBD1 (5 bases). CDR1 is MDHEN and CDR2 is SYDVKM in the germline V gene. Trimming pared 3 bases from V and 2 bases from J, leaving 10 bases between. The CDR3 sequence is 15 residues long.